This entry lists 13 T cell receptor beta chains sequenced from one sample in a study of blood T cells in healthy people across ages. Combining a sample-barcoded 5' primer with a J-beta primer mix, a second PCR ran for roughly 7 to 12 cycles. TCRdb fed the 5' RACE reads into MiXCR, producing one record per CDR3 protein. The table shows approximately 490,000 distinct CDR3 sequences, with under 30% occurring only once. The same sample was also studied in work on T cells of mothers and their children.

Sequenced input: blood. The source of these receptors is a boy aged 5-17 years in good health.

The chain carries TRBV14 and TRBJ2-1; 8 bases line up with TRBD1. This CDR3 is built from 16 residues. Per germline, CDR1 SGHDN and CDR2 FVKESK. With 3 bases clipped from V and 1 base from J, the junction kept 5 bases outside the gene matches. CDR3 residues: CASSQYRGISYNEQFF. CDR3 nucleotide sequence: TGTGCCAGCAGCCAGTACAGGGGGATTTCCTACAATGAGCAGTTCTTC.

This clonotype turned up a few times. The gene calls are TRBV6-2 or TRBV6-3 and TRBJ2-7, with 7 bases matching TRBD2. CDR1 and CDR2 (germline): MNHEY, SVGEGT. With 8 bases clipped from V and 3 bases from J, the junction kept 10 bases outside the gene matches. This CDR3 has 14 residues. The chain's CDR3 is CASVSGTNDYEQYF. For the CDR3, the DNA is TGTGCCAGCGTATCCGGGACTAATGACTACGAGCAGTACTTC.

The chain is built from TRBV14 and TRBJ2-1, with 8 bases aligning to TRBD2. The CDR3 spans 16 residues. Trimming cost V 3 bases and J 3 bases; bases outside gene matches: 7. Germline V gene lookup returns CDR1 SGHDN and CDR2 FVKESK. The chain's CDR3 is CASSQESGSIYNEQFF. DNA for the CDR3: TGTGCCAGCAGCCAGGAAAGCGGGAGCATCTACAATGAGCAGTTCTTC.

Written as DNA, the CDR3 is TGTGCCAGCAGCTTAGCTCGAGGGGAGTCTGGGAACACTGAAGCTTTCTTT. As protein: CASSLARGESGNTEAFF. This sequence joins TRBV7-6 and TRBJ1-1, with a weak D call TRBD1 (5 bases). The ends were cut back, 0 bases at V and 1 base at J, with 15 bases in the middle. This CDR3 is 17 amino acids long. Germline V gene sequence: CDR1 SGHVS, CDR2 FNYEAQ.

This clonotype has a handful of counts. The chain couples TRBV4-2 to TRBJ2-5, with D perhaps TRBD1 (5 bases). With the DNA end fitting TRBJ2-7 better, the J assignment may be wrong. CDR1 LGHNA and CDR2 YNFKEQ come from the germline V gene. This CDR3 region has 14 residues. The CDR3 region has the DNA TGTGCCAGCAGCCCTGTAGGGGAAGCCTACGAGCAGTACTTC. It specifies CASSPVGEAYEQYF.

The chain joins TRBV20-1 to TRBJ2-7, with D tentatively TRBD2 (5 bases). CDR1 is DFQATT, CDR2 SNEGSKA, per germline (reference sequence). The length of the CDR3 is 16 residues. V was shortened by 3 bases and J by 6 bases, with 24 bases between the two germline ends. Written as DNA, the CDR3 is TGCAGTGCTAGGCCGGCGGGCAACCCGGATCTGGGCGAGCAGTACTTC. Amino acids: CSARPAGNPDLGEQYF.

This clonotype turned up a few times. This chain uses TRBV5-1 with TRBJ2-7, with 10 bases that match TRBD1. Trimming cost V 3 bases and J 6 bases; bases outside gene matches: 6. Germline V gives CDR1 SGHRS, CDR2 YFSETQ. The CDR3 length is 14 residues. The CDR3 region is CASSSQTGGGEQYF. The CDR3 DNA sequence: TGCGCCAGCAGCTCGCAGACAGGGGGCGGCGAGCAGTACTTC.

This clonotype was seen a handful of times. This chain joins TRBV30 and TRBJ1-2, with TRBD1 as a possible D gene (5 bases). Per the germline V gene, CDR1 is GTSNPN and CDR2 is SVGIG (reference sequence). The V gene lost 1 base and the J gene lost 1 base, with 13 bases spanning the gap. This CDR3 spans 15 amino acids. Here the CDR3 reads CAWSGGLDFNYGYTF. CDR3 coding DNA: TGTGCCTGGAGTGGGGGCCTCGATTTTAACTATGGCTACACCTTC.

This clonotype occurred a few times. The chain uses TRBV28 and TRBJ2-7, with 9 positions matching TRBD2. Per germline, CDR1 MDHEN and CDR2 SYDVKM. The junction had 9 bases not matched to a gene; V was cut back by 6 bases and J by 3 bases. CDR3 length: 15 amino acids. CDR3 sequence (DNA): TGTGCCAGCAGGGAGCTAGCGGGGATAAGCTACGAGCAGTACTTC. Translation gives CASRELAGISYEQYF. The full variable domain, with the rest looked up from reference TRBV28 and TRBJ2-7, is DVKVTQSSRYLVKRTGEKVFLECVQDMDHENMFWYRQDPGLGLRLIYFSYDVKMKEKGDIPEGYSVSREKKERFSLILESASTNQTSMYLCASRELAGISYEQYFGPGTRLTVT.

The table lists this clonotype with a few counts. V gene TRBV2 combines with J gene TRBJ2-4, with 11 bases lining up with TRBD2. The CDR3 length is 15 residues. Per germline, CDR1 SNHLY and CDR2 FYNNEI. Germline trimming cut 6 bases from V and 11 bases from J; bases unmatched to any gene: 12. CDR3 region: CASRTGLAGARVQYF. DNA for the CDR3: TGTGCCAGCAGGACCGGACTAGCGGGCGCCAGGGTTCAGTACTTC.

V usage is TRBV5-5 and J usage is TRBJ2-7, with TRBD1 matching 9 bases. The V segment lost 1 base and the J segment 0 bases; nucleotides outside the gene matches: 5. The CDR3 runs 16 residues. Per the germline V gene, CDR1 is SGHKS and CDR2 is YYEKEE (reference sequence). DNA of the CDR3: TGTGCCAGCAGCTTGACCTTGGACAGGGGCTCCTACGAGCAGTACTTC. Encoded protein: CASSLTLDRGSYEQYF. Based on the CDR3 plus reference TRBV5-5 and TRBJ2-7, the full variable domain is DAGVTQSPTHLIKTRGQQVTLRCSPISGHKSVSWYQQVLGQGPQFIFQYYEKEERGRGNFPDRFSARQFPNYSSELNVNALLLGDSALYLCASSLTLDRGSYEQYFGPGTRLTVT.

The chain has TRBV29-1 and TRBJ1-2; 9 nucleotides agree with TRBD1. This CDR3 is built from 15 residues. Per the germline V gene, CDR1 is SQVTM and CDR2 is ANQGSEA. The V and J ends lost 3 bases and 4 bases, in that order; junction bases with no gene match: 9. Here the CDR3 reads CSVDTGDRAFYGYTF. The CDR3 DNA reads TGCAGCGTTGACACAGGGGACAGGGCCTTCTATGGCTACACCTTC.

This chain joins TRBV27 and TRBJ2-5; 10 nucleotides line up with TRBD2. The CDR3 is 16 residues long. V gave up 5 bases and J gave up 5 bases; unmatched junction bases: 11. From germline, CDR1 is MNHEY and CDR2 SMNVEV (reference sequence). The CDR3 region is CASSPITSGAGETQYF. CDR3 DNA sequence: TGTGCCAGCAGTCCCATCACTAGCGGGGCAGGGGAGACCCAGTACTTC.